This T cell receptor (beta chain) was documented in a study of blood T cells in healthy people across ages. It was with a sample-barcoded 5' primer and a J-beta primer mix that a second PCR of about 7 to 12 cycles was run. TCRdb re-called the 5' RACE reads with MiXCR, one entry per CDR3 protein. Of approximately 1,000,000 distinct CDR3 sequences in the sample, roughly two fifths were seen once. The CDR3 loop spans 14 amino acids. Germline V gene lookup returns CDR1 MNHEY and CDR2 SVGAGI. V dropped 6 bases and J dropped 7; count of bases not matched to a gene: 8. Only a few counts were recorded for this clonotype.

The chain recombines TRBV6-5 with TRBJ1-4, with 7 bases that match TRBD1. Input material: blood. This receptor was identified in a man younger than 35 in good health. CDR3 sequence (DNA): TGTGCCAGCAGACGACAGGGACGTAGTGAAAAACTGTTTTTT. Translation: CASRRQGRSEKLFF.